Listed here are 32 T cell receptor beta chains from one sample, sequenced in a study of PD-1 blockade in mismatch repair-deficient tumors. Repertoires were generated with immunoSEQ multiplex PCR, while TCRdb's copy carries only in-frame clones and drops some. This table has about 68,000 clones, about 78% appearing once. Sample: peripheral blood, taken 2 weeks after starting pembrolizumab. The source of these receptors is an adult with mismatch repair-deficient cancer.

A note on this clone: The sample carries other DNA sequences with the same CDR3. V and J are TRBV6-5 and TRBJ1-2, with D tentatively TRBD1 (5 bases). Germline V gives CDR1 MNHEY, CDR2 SVGAGI. The V end was cut by 3 bases, the J end by 4 bases, with 12 bases between. The CDR3 consists of 14 residues. The CDR3 spells CASSYQGAGYGYTF. The CDR3, as DNA: TGTGCCAGCAGTTATCAAGGGGCAGGCTATGGCTACACCTTC.

The J gene is TRBJ2-1, the V gene TRBV11-2; the D gene is possibly TRBD2 (7 bases). The V end lost 2 bases, the J end lost 2 bases, and 13 bases lay between the germline ends. CDR3 length equals 16 residues. Germline V gives CDR1 SGHAT, CDR2 FQNNGV. The CDR3 coding sequence is TGTGCCAGCAGCTTATCGGGGGGCAAGACCTACAATGAGCAGTTCTTC. As protein: CASSLSGGKTYNEQFF.

The chain carries TRBV5-6 and TRBJ2-7; tentatively, D is TRBD2 (5 bases). The CDR3 extends over 14 amino acids. CDR1 and CDR2 from the germline V gene are SGHDT and YYEEEE. Trimming removed 0 bases at V and 4 bases at J, with 11 bases between. The CDR3: CASSLEGVRYEQYF. The CDR3 region has the DNA TGTGCCAGCAGCTTGGAGGGAGTGAGGTACGAGCAGTACTTC.

The chain uses TRBV7-2 and TRBJ2-7, with unresolved D. The germline V and J ends were trimmed by 4 bases and 6 bases, with 7 bases remaining between them. This CDR3 comprises 11 residues. The V gene's germline CDR1 is SGHTA and CDR2 FQGNSA. CDR3 sequence (DNA): TGTGCCAGCAGCTCCACCAGCGAGCAGTACTTC. Its protein is CASSSTSEQYF.

This sequence joins TRBV18 and TRBJ1-2; unclear D gene. The CDR3 has 15 amino acids. V lost 3 bases and J lost 2, with 13 bases in between. CDR1 and CDR2 from the germline V gene are KGHSH and LQKENI. CDR3 sequence (DNA): TGTGCCAGCTCACCCTCGGGCCTGGGGAACTATGGCTACACCTTC. Translated: CASSPSGLGNYGYTF.

V usage is TRBV29-1 and J usage is TRBJ2-2; 9 bases fit TRBD2. CDR1 is SQVTM, CDR2 ANQGSEA, per germline. Losses at the gene ends were 2 bases for V and 7 bases for J; bases not matched to a gene: 11. This CDR3 has 16 amino acids. In nucleotides, the CDR3 is TGCAGCGTTGAATTGGGAAGGGGTAGCGGGAGCGGGGAGCTGTTTTTT. Translating it yields CSVELGRGSGSGELFF.

The CDR3 bases are TGTGCCAGCAGCTTAGATCACCGGGGGCTTACTGAAGCTTTCTTT. Its protein is CASSLDHRGLTEAFF. V is TRBV11-2 and J is TRBJ1-1; D possibly corresponds to TRBD1 (6 bases). The CDR3 runs 15 residues. The V gene lost 0 bases and the J gene lost 5 bases, with 13 bases spanning the gap. Germline V CDR1 and CDR2: SGHAT, FQNNGV.

The chain carries TRBV7-2 and TRBJ2-1, with 7 positions matching TRBD2. The CDR3 loop spans 18 amino acids. CDR1 is SGHTA, CDR2 FQGNSA, per germline. Unmatched junction bases numbered 12, after V lost 1 base and J lost 3 bases. The CDR3 region has the DNA TGTGCCAGCAGCTTAGTCGGCGGGAGAACAAATTACTACAATGAGCAGTTCTTC. This gives the protein CASSLVGGRTNYYNEQFF.

A few counts support this clone. The J gene is TRBJ1-4, the V gene TRBV7-9, with 8 positions matching TRBD1. Germline V gene sequence: CDR1 SEHNR, CDR2 FQNEAQ (reference sequence). Trimming removed 5 bases from V and 8 bases from J; junction bases left unmatched: 13. The CDR3 extends over 16 amino acids. CDR3 DNA sequence: TGTGCCAGCAGCCTAAGGACAGGGATAAAGAGGGAAAAACTGTTTTTT. Translated: CASSLRTGIKREKLFF. The full variable domain, in which reference TRBV7-9 and TRBJ1-4 provide the parts outside the CDR3, is DTGVSQNPRHKITKRGQNVTFRCDPISEHNRLYWYRQTLGQGPEFLTYFQNEAQLEKSRLLSDRFSAERPKGSFSTLEIQRTEQGDSAMYLCASSLRTGIKREKLFFGSGTQLSVL.

CDR3 amino acids: CASTHQDPYEQYF. In DNA form, the CDR3 reads TGTGCCAGCACCCACCAGGATCCGTACGAGCAGTACTTC. V and J are TRBV7-9 and TRBJ2-7; D not resolved. V lost 7 bases, J lost 4 bases, and 14 bases lay in between. This CDR3 spans 13 amino acids. CDR1 SEHNR and CDR2 FQNEAQ come from the germline V gene (reference sequence).

The rearrangement links TRBV11-3 to TRBJ2-7; D possibly matches TRBD1 or TRBD2 (6 bases each). Deletions cut 0 bases from V and 4 bases from J, with 16 bases between. The CDR3 contains 16 residues. CDR1 and CDR2 from the germline V gene are SGHNT and YENEEA. The chain's CDR3 is CASSLDTVAGQYEQYF. The CDR3, as DNA: TGTGCCAGCAGCTTAGACACGGTTGCGGGACAATACGAGCAGTACTTC.

The genes are TRBV11-1 and TRBJ1-1; D is ambiguous. V was cut by 7 bases and J by 3 bases, with 9 bases left in between. Per germline, CDR1 SGHAT and CDR2 FQDESV (reference sequence). The CDR3 sequence is 12 residues long. This chain's CDR3 is CASKAGYTEAFF. The CDR3 DNA follows: TGTGCCAGCAAGGCAGGCTACACTGAAGCTTTCTTT. The full variable domain, completed using reference TRBV11-1 and TRBJ1-1, is EAEVAQSPRYKITEKSQAVAFWCDPISGHATLYWYRQILGQGPELLVQFQDESVVDDSQLPKDRFSAERLKGVDSTLKIQPAELGDSAMYLCASKAGYTEAFFGQGTRLTVV.

The chain combines TRBV9 with TRBJ2-3; 8 positions match TRBD2. CDR1 and CDR2 from the germline V gene are SGDLS and YYNGEE. V gave up 4 bases and J gave up 3 bases; unmatched junction bases: 13. This CDR3 is 17 amino acids long. CDR3 amino acids: CASSPLATSGPTDTQYF. The CDR3 DNA follows: TGTGCCAGCAGCCCTCTGGCTACTAGCGGACCAACAGATACGCAGTATTTT.

CDR3 amino acids: CSVPMGQGPYEQYF. DNA for the CDR3: TGCAGCGTGCCCATGGGACAGGGTCCCTACGAGCAGTACTTC. The rearrangement joins TRBV29-1 to TRBJ2-7, with 9 bases matching TRBD1. The CDR3 totals 14 residues. Germline assignment: CDR1 SQVTM and CDR2 ANQGSEA. The junction had 8 bases not matched to a gene; V was cut back by 6 bases and J by 2 bases.

The chain carries TRBV11-2 and TRBJ2-3, with a possible D match to TRBD1 (5 bases). Trimming took 6 bases from V and 5 from J, leaving 15 bases between them. From germline, CDR1 is SGHAT and CDR2 FQNNGV. The CDR3 is 14 residues long. Here the CDR3 DNA reads TGTGCCAGCAGACCCGACAGAGGACAAGATACGCAGTATTTT. The encoded protein is CASRPDRGQDTQYF.

The rearrangement links TRBV29-1 to TRBJ2-1; D unclear. The germline CDR1 and CDR2 sequences are SQVTM and ANQGSEA. Between the trimmed V and J ends, which lost 7 bases and 5 bases, there was a span of 6 bases. This CDR3 is built from 10 residues. CDR3: CSGRNNEQFF. The CDR3 DNA sequence: TGCAGCGGGCGGAACAATGAGCAGTTCTTC.

The chain recombines TRBV30 with TRBJ2-3; D may match TRBD1 or TRBD2 (6 bases each). The CDR3 has 17 residues. Trimming pared 1 base from V and 2 bases from J, leaving 19 bases between. The germline CDR1 and CDR2 sequences are GTSNPN and SVGIG (reference sequence). The CDR3 sequence is CAWSANRRDTSTDTQYF. CDR3 coding DNA: TGTGCCTGGAGTGCCAACAGGAGGGACACGTCCACAGATACGCAGTATTTT.

The chain carries TRBV9 and TRBJ2-7; the D is unclear. Per germline, CDR1 SGDLS and CDR2 YYNGEE. V shed 0 bases and J shed 4 bases, with 8 bases lying between them. The CDR3 has 13 residues. The DNA of the CDR3 is TGTGCCAGCAGCGTAGGCCTAACATACGAGCAGTACTTC. This sequence encodes CASSVGLTYEQYF.

J is TRBJ2-1 and V is TRBV18; the D is unclear. The CDR3 length is 11 residues. Trimming left V 5 bases short and J 9 bases short, with 8 bases between. Germline lookup yields CDR1 KGHSH and CDR2 LQKENI. The CDR3 loop is CASSSLTEQFF. The CDR3 DNA follows: TGTGCCAGCTCATCCTTGACTGAGCAGTTCTTC.

This rearrangement joins TRBV27 to TRBJ2-7, with 7 bases aligning to TRBD1. V dropped 0 bases and J dropped 3; count of bases not matched to a gene: 2. This CDR3 has 14 residues. Germline V CDR1 and CDR2: MNHEY, SMNVEV (reference sequence). The CDR3, as DNA: TGTGCCAGCAGTTTATCGTCAGGGGGCTACGAGCAGTACTTC. Protein: CASSLSSGGYEQYF.

V gene TRBV2 combines with J gene TRBJ2-3, with 8 bases identical to TRBD1. CDR3 length equals 15 residues. The ends lost 5 bases at V and 4 bases at J; junction bases unmatched: 8. From germline, CDR1 is SNHLY and CDR2 FYNNEI. The CDR3 is CASSPDRVSPDTQYF. In DNA form, the CDR3 reads TGTGCCAGCAGTCCGGACAGGGTCAGCCCAGATACGCAGTATTTT.

The chain joins TRBV14 to TRBJ1-2; possible D gene TRBD1, 6 bases. Germline assignment: CDR1 SGHDN and CDR2 FVKESK. V lost 4 bases, J lost 6 bases, and 9 bases lay in between. The CDR3 consists of 12 residues. Here the CDR3 DNA reads TGTGCCAGCAGCCCTAGACAGGATGGCTACACCTTC. Translated: CASSPRQDGYTF.

J is TRBJ2-7 and V is TRBV7-2, with D possibly being TRBD1 or TRBD2 (5 bases each). This CDR3 is built from 14 residues. Per the germline V gene, CDR1 is SGHTA and CDR2 is FQGNSA. V was shortened by 1 base and J by 4 bases, with 11 bases between the two germline ends. This CDR3 is CASSLGGEGYEQYF. CDR3 coding DNA: TGTGCCAGCAGCTTAGGAGGGGAAGGGTACGAGCAGTACTTC. The whole variable domain, remainder taken from reference TRBV7-2 and TRBJ2-7, is GAGVSQSPSNKVTEKGKDVELRCDPISGHTALYWYRQSLGQGLEFLIYFQGNSAPDKSGLPSDRFSAERTGGSVSTLTIQRTQQEDSAVYLCASSLGGEGYEQYFGPGTRLTVT.

V and J are TRBV10-3 and TRBJ2-4, with a weak D call TRBD2 (7 bases). The CDR3 is 16 residues long. Germline V gene lookup returns CDR1 ENHRY and CDR2 SYGVKD. V shed 0 bases and J shed 6 bases, with 15 bases lying between them. The CDR3 spells CAISESRGGSGNIQYF. Written as DNA, the CDR3 is TGTGCCATCAGTGAGTCGAGGGGGGGCAGCGGAAACATTCAGTACTTC.

The CDR3 region has the DNA TGTGCCAGCAGCTTAGACTGGGCGAGCGGGTACTCCTACAATGAGCAGTTCTTC. It translates to CASSLDWASGYSYNEQFF. The chain employs TRBV11-2 and TRBJ2-1; TRBD2 is a possible D gene (6 bases). Germline CDR1 and CDR2: SGHAT and FQNNGV. V dropped 0 bases and J dropped 0 bases, with 15 bases sitting between them. The CDR3 has 18 residues.

The gene calls are TRBV19 and TRBJ1-1; D gene uncertain. The germline V gene encodes CDR1 LNHDA and CDR2 SQIVND (reference sequence). Between the trimmed V and J ends, which lost 6 bases and 2 bases, there was a span of 13 bases. This CDR3 contains 14 residues. The CDR3, as DNA: TGTGCCAGTAGCCGAGGCGAGATTAACACTGAAGCTTTCTTT. It specifies CASSRGEINTEAFF.

The chain employs TRBV4-1 and TRBJ2-2, with TRBD2 matching over 8 bases. From germline, CDR1 is MGHRA and CDR2 YSYEKL. The CDR3 extends over 19 amino acids. The trim removed 1 base at V and 0 bases at J, leaving 10 bases unmatched. The CDR3 DNA follows: TGCGCCAGCAGCCAAGCCTCCTTAGCGGGACCAACGAACACCGGGGAGCTGTTTTTT. Residues: CASSQASLAGPTNTGELFF.

The J gene is TRBJ2-5, the V gene TRBV25-1; 7 bases agree with TRBD1. CDR1 MGHDK and CDR2 SYGVNS come from the germline V gene. The ends lost 3 bases at V and 5 bases at J; junction bases unmatched: 3. CDR3 length: 13 residues. The CDR3 DNA reads as TGTGCCAGCAGTGATGACAGGGAGGAGACCCAGTACTTC. Translating it yields CASSDDREETQYF.

The chain uses TRBV4-3 and TRBJ2-5; D gene unclear. V lost 0 bases to trimming and J lost 2 bases, with 13 bases between them. The V gene's germline CDR1 is LGHNA and CDR2 YSLEER. The CDR3 has 16 residues. The chain's CDR3 is CASSQEGSAAQETQYF. Written as DNA, the CDR3 is TGCGCCAGCAGCCAAGAGGGATCGGCAGCGCAAGAGACCCAGTACTTC.

The chain couples TRBV6-1 to TRBJ1-5, with unresolved D. CDR1 is MNHNS, CDR2 SASEGT, per germline. Trimming removed 5 bases at V and 6 bases at J, with 14 bases between. The CDR3 length is 14 residues. CDR3 amino acids: CASSPGPIFQPQHF. In DNA, the CDR3 is TGTGCCAGCAGTCCAGGCCCGATTTTTCAGCCCCAGCATTTT.

This rearrangement joins TRBV13 to TRBJ2-1; no definite D call. The V end lost 5 bases, the J end lost 6 bases, and 14 bases lay between the germline ends. CDR1 is PRHDT, CDR2 FYEKMQ, per germline (reference sequence). CDR3 length: 14 residues. The DNA for the CDR3 is TGTGCCAGCAGCCCCCCTCGAGCCGGCAATGAGCAGTTCTTC. Its translation: CASSPPRAGNEQFF. The entire variable domain, with the rest obtained from reference TRBV13 and TRBJ2-1, is as follows: AAGVIQSPRHLIKEKRETATLKCYPIPRHDTVYWYQQGPGQDPQFLISFYEKMQSDKGSIPDRFSAQQFSDYHSELNMSSLELGDSALYFCASSPPRAGNEQFFGPGTRLTVL.

The genes are TRBV6-6 and TRBJ2-7; TRBD2 is a possible D gene (6 bases). Trimming shortened V by 5 bases and J by 6 bases, and 11 bases separated the two germline ends. Germline loops: CDR1 MNHNY, CDR2 SVGAGI (reference sequence). The CDR3 runs 12 residues. The CDR3 coding sequence is TGTGCCAGCAGTCTCCCGGAGGGCGAGCAGTACTTC. As protein: CASSLPEGEQYF.